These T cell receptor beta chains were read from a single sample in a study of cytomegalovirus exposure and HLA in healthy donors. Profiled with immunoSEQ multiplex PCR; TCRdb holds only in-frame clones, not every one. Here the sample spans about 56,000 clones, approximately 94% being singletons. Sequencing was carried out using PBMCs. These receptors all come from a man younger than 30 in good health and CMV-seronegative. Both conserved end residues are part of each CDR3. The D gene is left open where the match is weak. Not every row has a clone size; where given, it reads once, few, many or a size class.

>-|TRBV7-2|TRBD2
CASSFSLAGATGELFF
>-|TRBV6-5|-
CASSYGAESYNEQFF
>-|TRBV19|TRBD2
CASRRTSGNSEQYF
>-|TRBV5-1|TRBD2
CASSIPSGLANNEQFF
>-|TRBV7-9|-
CASSLGLSYNEQFF
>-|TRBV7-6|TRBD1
CASSRLRDRDYGYTF
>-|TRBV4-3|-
CASSQQGLGTNEKLFF
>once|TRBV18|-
CASSPRTEQPEAFF
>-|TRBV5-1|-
CASSDLGDYTEAFF
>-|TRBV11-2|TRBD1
CASSWTGGSGDTQYF
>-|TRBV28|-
CASSPPPVYEQYF
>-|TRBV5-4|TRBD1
CASSSKDLPGGEQYF
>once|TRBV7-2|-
CASSSRVQETQYF
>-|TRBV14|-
CASSQAYIGELFF
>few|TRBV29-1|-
CSVLGGADPGTQYF
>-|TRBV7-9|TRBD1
CASSLDRETQYF